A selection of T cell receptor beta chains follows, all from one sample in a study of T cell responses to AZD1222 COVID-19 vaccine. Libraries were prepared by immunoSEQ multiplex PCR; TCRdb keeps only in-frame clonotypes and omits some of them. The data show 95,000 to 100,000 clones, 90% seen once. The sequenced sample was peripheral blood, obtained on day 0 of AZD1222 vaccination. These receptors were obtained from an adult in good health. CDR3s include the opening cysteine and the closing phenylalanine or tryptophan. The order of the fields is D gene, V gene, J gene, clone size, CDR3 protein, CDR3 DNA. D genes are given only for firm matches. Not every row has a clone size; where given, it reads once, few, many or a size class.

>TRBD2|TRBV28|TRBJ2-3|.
CASSTPTSGTDTQYF
TGTGCCAGCAGCACTCCGACTAGCGGCACAGATACGCAGTATTTT
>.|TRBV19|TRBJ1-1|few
CASSITNSENTEAFF
TGTGCCAGTAGTATAACGAATTCTGAGAACACTGAAGCTTTCTTT
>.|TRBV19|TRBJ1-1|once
CASSIRWSVGTEAFF
TGTGCCAGTAGTATTAGATGGAGCGTCGGGACTGAAGCTTTCTTT
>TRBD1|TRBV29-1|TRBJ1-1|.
CSGADRDPRGTEAFF
TGCAGCGGGGCAGACAGGGACCCTCGGGGCACTGAAGCTTTCTTT
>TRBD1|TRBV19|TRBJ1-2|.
CASSLGGTGDPPNYGYTF
TGTGCCAGTAGTTTGGGGGGCACAGGGGATCCCCCTAACTATGGCTACACCTTC
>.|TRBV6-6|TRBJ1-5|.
CASTPQGLRYNQPQHF
TGTGCCAGCACCCCACAGGGACTTCGCTACAATCAGCCCCAGCATTTT
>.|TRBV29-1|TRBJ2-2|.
CSVKRTDNTGELFF
TGCAGCGTTAAGAGGACAGACAACACCGGGGAGCTGTTTTTT
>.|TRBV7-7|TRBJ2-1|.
CASSRGDSSYNEQFF
TGTGCCAGCAGCAGGGGGGATAGCTCCTACAATGAGCAGTTCTTC
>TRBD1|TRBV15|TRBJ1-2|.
CATSRGQGAPGYTF
TGTGCCACCAGCAGAGGTCAGGGGGCGCCCGGCTACACCTTC
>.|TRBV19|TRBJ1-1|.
CASRLDRNTEAFF
TGTGCCAGTAGACTAGACAGGAACACTGAAGCTTTCTTT
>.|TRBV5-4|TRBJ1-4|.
CASSLAGTTNEKLFF
TGTGCCAGCAGCTTGGCGGGGACAACTAATGAAAAACTGTTTTTT
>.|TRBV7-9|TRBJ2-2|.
CASSLGFGGSGELFF
TGTGCCAGCAGCTTAGGTTTTGGAGGGTCCGGGGAGCTGTTTTTT
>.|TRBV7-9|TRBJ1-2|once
CASSLAQTNYGYTF
TGTGCCAGCAGCTTAGCCCAGACTAACTATGGCTACACCTTC
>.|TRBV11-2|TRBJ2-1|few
CASTPILSSYNEQFF
TGTGCCAGCACCCCTATACTAAGCTCCTACAATGAGCAGTTCTTC
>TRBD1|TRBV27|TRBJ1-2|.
CASSLGGGGYGYTF
TGTGCCAGCAGTTTGGGAGGGGGCGGCTATGGCTACACCTTC
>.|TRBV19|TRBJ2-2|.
CASSIDGVVTGELFF
TGTGCCAGTAGTATAGACGGGGTTGTCACCGGGGAGCTGTTTTTT
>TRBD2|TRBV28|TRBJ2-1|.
CASLLAGGYNEQFF
TGTGCCAGCCTCCTAGCGGGGGGCTACAATGAGCAGTTCTTC
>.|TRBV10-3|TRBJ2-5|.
CAIRDTGYQETQYF
TGTGCCATCAGAGATACTGGTTACCAAGAGACCCAGTACTTC
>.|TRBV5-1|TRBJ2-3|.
CASSLVEGADTQYF
TGCGCCAGCAGCTTGGTGGAGGGCGCAGATACGCAGTATTTT
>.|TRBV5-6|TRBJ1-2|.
CASSAGTGLLYGYTF
TGTGCCAGCAGCGCGGGTACAGGGCTTTTATATGGCTACACCTTC
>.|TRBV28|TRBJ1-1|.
CASSLSLRGRLEAFF
TGTGCCAGCAGTTTATCCCTCAGGGGCCGACTCGAAGCTTTCTTT
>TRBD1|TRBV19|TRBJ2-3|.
CASSIGTGGISTDTQYF
TGTGCCAGTAGTATCGGGACAGGGGGGATTAGCACAGATACGCAGTATTTT
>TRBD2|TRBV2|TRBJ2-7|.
CASTRTSGGYEQYF
TGTGCCAGCACCAGGACTAGCGGGGGCTACGAGCAGTACTTC
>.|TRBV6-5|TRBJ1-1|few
CASKVGANTEAFF
TGTGCCAGCAAAGTGGGGGCGAACACTGAAGCTTTCTTT
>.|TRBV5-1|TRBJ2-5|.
CASSLVKETQYF
TGCGCCAGCAGCTTGGTTAAAGAGACCCAGTACTTC
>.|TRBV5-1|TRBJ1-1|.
CASSLEGLDTEAFF
TGCGCCAGCAGCTTGGAGGGGTTGGACACTGAAGCTTTCTTT
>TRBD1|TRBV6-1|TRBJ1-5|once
CASSELAQGARQPQHF
TGTGCCAGCAGTGAACTGGCGCAGGGGGCGCGTCAGCCCCAGCATTTT
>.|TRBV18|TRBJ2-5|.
CASSPTYGQETQYF
TGTGCCAGCTCACCTACGTACGGGCAAGAGACCCAGTACTTC
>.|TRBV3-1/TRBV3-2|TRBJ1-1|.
CASSQDKVMRGTEAFF
TGTGCCAGCAGCCAAGATAAGGTAATGAGGGGCACTGAAGCTTTCTTT
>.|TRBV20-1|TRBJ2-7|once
CSATDRSYEQYF
TGCAGTGCTACTGACCGGTCCTACGAGCAGTACTTC
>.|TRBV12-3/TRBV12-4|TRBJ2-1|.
CASGVSENEQFF
TGTGCCAGTGGGGTTTCAGAGAATGAGCAGTTCTTC
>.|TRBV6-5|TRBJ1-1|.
CASTVDRDTEAFF
TGTGCCAGCACCGTAGACAGAGACACTGAAGCTTTCTTT
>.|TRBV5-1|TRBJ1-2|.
CASSLDRLDGYTF
TGCGCCAGCAGCTTAGACCGCTTGGATGGCTACACCTTC
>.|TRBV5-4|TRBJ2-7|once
CASSWRGYEQYF
TGTGCCAGCAGCTGGAGGGGCTACGAGCAGTACTTC
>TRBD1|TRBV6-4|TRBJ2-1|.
CASSAQGDYNEQFF
TGTGCCAGCAGTGCCCAGGGGGACTACAATGAGCAGTTCTTC
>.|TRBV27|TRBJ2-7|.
CASSWRVGGYEQYF
TGTGCCAGCAGCTGGCGCGTAGGGGGATACGAGCAGTACTTC
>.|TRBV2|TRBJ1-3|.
CASSEMADTIYF
TGTGCCAGCAGTGAGATGGCGGACACCATATATTTT
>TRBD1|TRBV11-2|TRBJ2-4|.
CASSLERTGQTNIQYF
TGTGCCAGCAGCTTAGAGAGGACAGGTCAAACAAACATTCAGTACTTC
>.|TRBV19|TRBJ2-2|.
CASSTSVFPGELFF
TGTGCAAGTAGTACGTCTGTGTTCCCTGGGGAGCTGTTTTTT
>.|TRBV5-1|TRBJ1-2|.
CASSLAGNGYTF
TGCGCCAGCAGCTTGGCTGGGAATGGCTACACCTTC
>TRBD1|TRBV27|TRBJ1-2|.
CASSFGQGVGGYTF
TGTGCCAGCAGTTTCGGACAGGGGGTTGGTGGCTACACCTTC
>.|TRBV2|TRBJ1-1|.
CASSELGSSTEAFF
TGTGCCAGCAGTGAATTGGGCAGCTCCACTGAAGCTTTCTTT
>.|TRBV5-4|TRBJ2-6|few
CASRPGGSGANVLTF
TGTGCCAGCAGACCCGGGGGATCTGGGGCCAACGTCCTGACTTTC
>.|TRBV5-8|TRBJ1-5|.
CASSLEGGTDLHSNQPQHF
TGTGCCAGCAGCTTGGAGGGCGGAACAGACCTTCATAGCAATCAGCCCCAGCATTTT
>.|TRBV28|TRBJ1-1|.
CVCWSFPNTEAFF
TGTGTTTGTTGGAGTTTCCCCAACACTGAAGCTTTCTTT
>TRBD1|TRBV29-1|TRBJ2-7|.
CSGARGDRVYEQYF
TGCAGCGGGGCTAGGGGGGACAGGGTCTACGAGCAGTACTTC
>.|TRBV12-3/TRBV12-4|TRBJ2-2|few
CASSSRGVGELFF
TGTGCCAGCAGTTCCAGGGGCGTCGGGGAGCTGTTTTTT
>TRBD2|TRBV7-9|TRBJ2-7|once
CASSLSRTSGVEQYF
TGTGCCAGCAGCTTAAGTAGGACTAGCGGGGTCGAGCAGTACTTC
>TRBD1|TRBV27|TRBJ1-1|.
CASSWDRGNTEAFF
TGTGCCAGCAGTTGGGACAGGGGAAACACTGAAGCTTTCTTT
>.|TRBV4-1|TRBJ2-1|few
CASSQDPQGYGHEQFF
TGCGCCAGCAGCCAAGATCCCCAGGGTTATGGCCATGAGCAGTTCTTC